This T cell receptor beta chain emerged from a study of cytomegalovirus exposure and HLA in healthy donors. Primers: 60 Vbeta forward and 13 Jbeta reverse. Profiled with immunoSEQ multiplex PCR; TCRdb holds only in-frame clones, not every one. This sample yields about 130,000 clones, of which roughly 78% are seen a single time; less than 5% belongs to the top ten. Sequencing input: PBMCs. The receptor was isolated from a man aged 45-65 years in good health and CMV-seropositive.

The CDR3 DNA reads TGCGCCAGCAGCCGGGGGGGGACGGAATCCTACAATGAGCAGTTCTTC. The encoded protein is CASSRGGTESYNEQFF. This sequence joins TRBV5-1 and TRBJ2-1, with 8 bases aligning to TRBD2. From germline, CDR1 is SGHRS and CDR2 YFSETQ. Trimming cost V 4 bases and J 1 base; bases outside gene matches: 7. The CDR3 is 16 residues long.